This paragraph reports one TCR beta chain. The protocol was immunoSEQ multiplex PCR, while the TCRdb copy is restricted to in-frame clones and leaves out a portion. The sample records some 50,000 clones, roughly 90% being singletons. CDR3 length: 13 residues. CDR1 SGHDT and CDR2 YYEEEE come from the germline V gene. V was pared by 3 bases and J by 6 bases, with 2 bases of the junction left unmatched. This record comes from a study of OX40 agonist ivuxolimab in advanced cancers. Study overall: Previous treatment with anti-PD-1, anti-PD-L1 or anti-CTLA-4 therapy was allowed; about 40% had received some.

The sample consisted of CD4+ or CD8+ T cells sorted from blood, taken in a trial of the OX40 agonist ivuxolimab. This chain connects TRBV5-6 to TRBJ1-5, with 8 bases fitting TRBD1. The receptor's source is an adult with an advanced solid tumor such as melanoma, head and neck, liver or kidney cancer. The CDR3, as DNA: TGTGCCAGCAGCTACGGGACAGGTCAGCCCCAGCATTTT. This gives the protein CASSYGTGQPQHF. Together with reference TRBV5-6 and TRBJ1-5, the CDR3 gives the full variable domain: DAGVTQSPTHLIKTRGQQVTLRCSPKSGHDTVSWYQQALGQGPQFIFQYYEEEERQRGNFPDRFSGHQFPNYSSELNVNALLLGDSALYLCASSYGTGQPQHFGDGTRLSIL.